This passage covers 13 T cell receptor beta chains from one sample sequenced in a study of cytomegalovirus exposure and HLA in healthy donors. Use of 60 Vbeta and 13 Jbeta primers characterized the PCR. Generated by immunoSEQ multiplex PCR, the TCRdb table keeps only in-frame clones and is missing some. The sample carries 150,000 to 200,000 clones, 60% to 80% recorded once. Material for sequencing was PBMCs. These receptors originate from a woman aged 40 to 55 in good health and CMV-seropositive.

This chain joins TRBV7-2 and TRBJ2-7; D possibly corresponds to TRBD1 (5 bases). The CDR3 totals 13 residues. Germline values: CDR1 SGHTA, CDR2 FQGNSA. Trimming cost V 5 bases and J 3 bases, with 11 bases left between them. Here the CDR3 DNA reads TGTGCCAGCAGCATAAGACAGAACTACGAGCAGTACTTC. This codes for CASSIRQNYEQYF.

The chain recombines TRBV29-1 with TRBJ1-2; D gene ambiguous. Germline CDR1 is SQVTM and CDR2 is ANQGSEA. The CDR3 sequence is 14 residues long. The V end lost 4 bases, the J end lost 6 bases, and 18 bases lay between the germline ends. The CDR3 reads CSVGILTGINGYTF. DNA for the CDR3: TGCAGCGTTGGCATACTCACGGGGATCAATGGCTACACCTTC.

The genes are TRBV15 and TRBJ2-7, with 8 positions matching TRBD2. V shed 3 bases, J shed 7 bases, and the junction held 11 bases outside the gene matches. The CDR3 runs to 15 residues. In germline, CDR1 is LNHNV, CDR2 YYDKDF (reference sequence). CDR3 protein: CATSREKAGVVEQYF. The CDR3 DNA reads TGTGCCACCAGCAGGGAAAAAGCGGGAGTAGTGGAGCAGTACTTC.

The chain links TRBV28 to TRBJ1-5; 9 bases map to TRBD1. The CDR3 extends over 15 amino acids. Per the germline V gene, CDR1 is MDHEN and CDR2 is SYDVKM. Trimming cost V 6 bases and J 7 bases; bases outside gene matches: 10. CDR3 in DNA: TGTGCCAGCAGGTCACAGGGGGCGCTCCAGCAGCCCCAGCATTTT. Amino acids: CASRSQGALQQPQHF.

The chain employs TRBV27 and TRBJ2-5; no reliable D call. Trimming removed 3 bases at V and 0 bases at J, with 11 bases between. This CDR3 comprises 15 residues. Germline V gene sequence: CDR1 MNHEY, CDR2 SMNVEV (reference sequence). The CDR3 DNA follows: TGTGCCAGCAGTTTCAGGCCGCCGTACCAAGAGACCCAGTACTTC. As protein: CASSFRPPYQETQYF.

CDR3 in DNA: TGTGCCAGCAGCGTTAGCCAGGGCCAAGAGACCCAGTACTTC. It encodes CASSVSQGQETQYF. This chain joins TRBV9 and TRBJ2-5; TRBD1 is a possible D gene (5 bases). The CDR3 spans 14 residues. V lost 2 bases, J lost 1 base, and 9 bases lay in between. Germline CDR1 reads SGDLS; CDR2 reads YYNGEE.

This clone turned up a few times. The V and J genes are TRBV6-5 and TRBJ2-7; TRBD1 matches at 9 bases. The V segment lost 6 bases and the J segment 5 bases; nucleotides outside the gene matches: 8. The CDR3 covers 14 residues. Germline V gene sequence: CDR1 MNHEY, CDR2 SVGAGI. CDR3 loop: CASRMDRGPNEQYF. For the CDR3, the DNA is TGTGCCAGCAGGATGGACAGGGGCCCCAACGAGCAGTACTTC.

The chain recombines TRBV30 with TRBJ1-2; TRBD1 agrees at 8 bases. There are 12 residues in the CDR3. CDR1 and CDR2 from the germline V gene are GTSNPN and SVGIG (reference sequence). The V gene end was trimmed by 3 bases and the J gene end by 7 bases; junction bases not matched to a gene: 4. CDR3 in DNA: TGTGCCTGGAGCCAGGGGGCGGTTGGCTACACCTTC. Its protein is CAWSQGAVGYTF. Filled out from reference TRBV30 and TRBJ1-2, the complete variable domain reads SQTIHQWPATLVQPVGSPLSLECTVEGTSNPNLYWYRQAAGRGLQLLFYSVGIGQISSEVPQNLSASRPQDRQFILSSKKLLLSDSGFYLCAWSQGAVGYTFGSGTRLTVV.

This clone was detected a few times. The V call is TRBV30, the J call TRBJ2-1; D not certain. Trimming cost V 1 base and J 9 bases, with 7 bases left between them. This CDR3 has 11 amino acids. Germline-derived CDR1 and CDR2 are GTSNPN and SVGIG (reference sequence). DNA for the CDR3: TGTGCCTGGAGTGATACAAGTGAGCAGTTCTTC. It is translated as CAWSDTSEQFF.

This chain joins TRBV11-3 and TRBJ2-1; tentatively, D is TRBD2 (5 bases). Germline CDR1 reads SGHNT; CDR2 reads YENEEA. V was clipped by 1 base and J by 3 bases, with 7 bases between them. This CDR3 has 14 residues. CDR3 sequence (DNA): TGTGCCAGCAGCTTAGGGAGGTACTACAATGAGCAGTTCTTC. Its translation is CASSLGRYYNEQFF.

J is TRBJ2-3 and V is TRBV9; TRBD2 matches at 15 bases. Unmatched junction bases numbered 5, after V lost 3 bases and J lost 0 bases. This CDR3 is 18 amino acids long. Germline CDR1 SGDLS, CDR2 YYNGEE. This CDR3 reads CASSGGLAGGGSTDTQYF. Written as DNA, the CDR3 is TGTGCCAGCAGCGGCGGACTAGCGGGAGGGGGTAGCACAGATACGCAGTATTTT.

The chain joins TRBV19 to TRBJ2-7, with D unresolved. With 4 bases removed from V and 2 bases from J, the gap between germline ends came to 15 bases. The CDR3 sequence is 15 residues long. The germline CDR1 and CDR2 sequences are LNHDA and SQIVND (reference sequence). Written as DNA, the CDR3 is TGTGCCAGTAGTACCTCCTCCGGGTTTACCTACGAGCAGTACTTC. Amino acids: CASSTSSGFTYEQYF.

The chain uses TRBV10-3 and TRBJ1-3, with TRBD1 matching over 10 bases. This CDR3 has 14 amino acids. With 7 bases clipped from V and 7 bases from J, the junction kept 7 bases outside the gene matches. Germline lookup yields CDR1 ENHRY and CDR2 SYGVKD. CDR3 sequence (DNA): TGTGCCATCAAGCCCGGGACAGGGGAGAACACCATATATTTT. Encoded protein: CAIKPGTGENTIYF.